This TCR beta chain was sequenced for a study of blood T cell repertoires in COVID-19. Study information: COVID-19 samples, acute and convalescent, were from the United States, Italy and Spain. PBMCs, B-cell-depleted T cells, or T cells provided the cDNA or gDNA that made up the material.

In the source study's methods: Reference gene primers were amplified, and this amplification served to estimate nucleated cell counts. Method: immunoSEQ multiplex PCR; TCRdb's copy keeps in-frame clones and lacks some. That table furnishes V, J and clone size, whereas the DNA furnished D and trimming. The table lists some 80,000 clones, about 86% of them singletons, with roughly a sixth in the top ten. The CDR3 totals 16 residues. Per the germline V gene, CDR1 is SGDLS and CDR2 is YYNGEE. V lost 6 bases, J lost 4 bases, and 12 bases stayed unmatched. The TCR comes from a human donor in a cohort sampled during active COVID-19. Material for sequencing was peripheral blood. This chain joins TRBV9 and TRBJ1-4, with 7 positions matching TRBD1. The CDR3 loop is CASTPSTGDLNEKLFF. The CDR3 DNA is TGTGCCAGCACCCCCTCAACAGGGGACCTTAATGAAAAACTGTTTTTT.